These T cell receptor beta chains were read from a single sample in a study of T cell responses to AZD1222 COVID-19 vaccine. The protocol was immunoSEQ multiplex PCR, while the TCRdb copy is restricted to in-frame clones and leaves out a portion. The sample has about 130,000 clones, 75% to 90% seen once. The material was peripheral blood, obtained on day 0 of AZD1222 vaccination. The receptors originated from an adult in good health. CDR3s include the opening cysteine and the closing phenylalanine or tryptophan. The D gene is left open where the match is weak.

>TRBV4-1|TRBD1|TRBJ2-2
CASSRLAGGNTGELFF
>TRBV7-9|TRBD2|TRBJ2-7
CASSLALADYEQYF
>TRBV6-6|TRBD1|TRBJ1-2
CASSLKFSGQGAIVFDSNYGYTF
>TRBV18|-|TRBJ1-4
CASSPRDAEKLFF
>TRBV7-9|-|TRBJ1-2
CASSPEANYGYTF
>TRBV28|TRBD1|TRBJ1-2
CASETGGEVYGYTF
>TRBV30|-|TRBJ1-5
CAWSRGYQPQHF
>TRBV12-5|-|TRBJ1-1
CASGAGRRNTEAFF
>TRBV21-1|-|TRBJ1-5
CASSKTFTTGAYRGNQPQHF
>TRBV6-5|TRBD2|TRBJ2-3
CASSYSSGGATDTQYF
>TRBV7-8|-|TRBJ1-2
CASSLSWGADYGYTF
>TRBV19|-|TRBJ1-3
CASTRTHSGNTIYF
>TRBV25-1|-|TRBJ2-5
CASSEAGQETQYF
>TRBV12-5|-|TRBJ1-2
CASGAGIRDGYTF
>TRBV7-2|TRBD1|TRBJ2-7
CASSRDRGYEQYF
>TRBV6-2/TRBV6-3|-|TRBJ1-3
CASSYSEVGGPDSGNTIYF
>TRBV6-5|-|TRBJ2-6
CASSYGGAGANVLTF
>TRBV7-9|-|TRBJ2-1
CASSSNPRQGGNEQFF
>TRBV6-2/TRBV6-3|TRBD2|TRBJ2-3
CASRPRGGGPSTDTQYF
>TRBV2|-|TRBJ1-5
CASRRESYQPQHF
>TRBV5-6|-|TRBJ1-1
CASSLSGGQDGTEAFF
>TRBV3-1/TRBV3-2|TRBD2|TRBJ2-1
CASKDGGAHNEQFF
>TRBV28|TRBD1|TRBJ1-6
CASRRGQADSPLHF
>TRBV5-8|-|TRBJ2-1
CASSPTRTDYNEQFF
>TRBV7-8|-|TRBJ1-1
CASSHGGTEAFF
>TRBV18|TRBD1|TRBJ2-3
CASKGQGGSDTQYF
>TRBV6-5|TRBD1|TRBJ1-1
CASIGQGKSAEAFF
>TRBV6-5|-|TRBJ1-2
CASSYAAIYGYTF
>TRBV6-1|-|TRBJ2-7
CASSEGPRTILSYEQYF
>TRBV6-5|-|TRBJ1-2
CASSGLSVEGYTF
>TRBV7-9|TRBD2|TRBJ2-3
CASSPTGRDTQYF
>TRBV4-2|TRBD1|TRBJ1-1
CASSQVLGQLNTEAFF
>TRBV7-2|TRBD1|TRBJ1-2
CASISTDRWAYGYTF
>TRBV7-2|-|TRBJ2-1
CASSVQPSDSYNEQFF
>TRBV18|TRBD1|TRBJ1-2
CASSWGQGNYGYTF
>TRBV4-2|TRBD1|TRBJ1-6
CASSQPGTVYNSPLHF
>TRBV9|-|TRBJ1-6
CASSGTANSPLHF
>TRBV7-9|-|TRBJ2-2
CASSSHTGELFF
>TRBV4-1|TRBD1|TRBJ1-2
CASSQERDRAGYTF
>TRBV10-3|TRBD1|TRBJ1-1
CAISFGTGAGTNTEAFF
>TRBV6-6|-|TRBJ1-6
CASSYSKGGDSPLHF
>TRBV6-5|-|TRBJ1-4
CASNTGNEKLFF
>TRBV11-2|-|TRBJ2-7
CASKRPGSYEQYF
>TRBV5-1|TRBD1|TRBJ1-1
CASAEGTGVDTEAFF
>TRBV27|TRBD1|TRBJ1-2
CASWTGRDPGYTF
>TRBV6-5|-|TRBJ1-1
CASTARNTEAFF
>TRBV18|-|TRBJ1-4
CASSLDTFDEKLFF
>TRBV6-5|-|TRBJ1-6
CASSYSNSRSPLHF
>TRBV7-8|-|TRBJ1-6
CASSPGGVSPLHF
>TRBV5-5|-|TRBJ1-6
CASTLGTGWQGRNSPLHF
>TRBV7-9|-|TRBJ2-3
CASSSDMGLGDTQYF
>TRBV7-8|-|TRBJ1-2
CASTPGPPRGYTF
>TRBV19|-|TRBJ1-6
CASRGGTLYNSPLHF
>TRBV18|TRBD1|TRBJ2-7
CASSRQGDEQYF
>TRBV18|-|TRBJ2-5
CASSPPLVQETQYF
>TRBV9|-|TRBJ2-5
CASSSGGLQETQYF
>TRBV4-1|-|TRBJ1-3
CASSQVLARRGSSGNTIYF